These 24 T cell receptor beta chains came from one sample sequenced in a study of blood T cell repertoires in COVID-19. TCRdb keeps only in-frame clones here, not all; method: immunoSEQ multiplex PCR. The sample lists tens of thousands of clones, 73% seen once, with roughly 18% in the top ten. The sample was peripheral blood. The receptors shown here come from a woman in her 50s with active or convalescent COVID-19.

The V gene is TRBV19, the J gene TRBJ1-5; 8 positions agree with TRBD1. Losses at the gene ends were 3 bases for V and 6 bases for J; bases not matched to a gene: 4. Germline assignment: CDR1 LNHDA and CDR2 SQIVND (reference sequence). The CDR3 is 14 residues long. Written as DNA, the CDR3 is TGTGCCAGTAGTATCCGACAGGGGTCTCAGCCCCAGCATTTT. This gives the protein CASSIRQGSQPQHF.

This sequence joins TRBV7-9 and TRBJ2-1; D unresolved. The CDR3 totals 15 residues. Deletions cut 1 base from V and 3 bases from J, with 10 bases between. CDR1 is SEHNR and CDR2 is FQNEAQ in the germline V gene (reference sequence). CDR3: CASSLETGYYNEQFF. The CDR3 coding sequence is TGTGCCAGCAGCTTAGAGACCGGGTACTACAATGAGCAGTTCTTC.

V gene TRBV7-9 combines with J gene TRBJ2-7; 10 bases are shared with TRBD2. Germline values: CDR1 SEHNR, CDR2 FQNEAQ (reference sequence). The CDR3 contains 15 residues. Trimming at V came to 5 bases and at J to 4 bases, leaving 8 bases not matched to a gene. CDR3 sequence: CASSKEREGQYEQYF. CDR3 in DNA: TGTGCCAGCAGCAAAGAGCGGGAGGGCCAGTACGAGCAGTACTTC.

This clone turned up a few times. The genes are TRBV3-1 (or the pseudogene TRBV3-2) and TRBJ2-1, with a possible D match to TRBD2 (6 bases). This CDR3 is built from 15 residues. V lost 0 bases to trimming and J lost 6 bases, with 12 bases between them. Germline V gives CDR1 LGHDT, CDR2 YNNKEL (reference sequence). For the CDR3, the DNA is TGTGCCAGCAGCCAAGATCAGCGGGCGGGCAATGAGCAGTTCTTC. This codes for CASSQDQRAGNEQFF.

The chain combines TRBV10-1 with TRBJ1-1; D may be TRBD1 (5 bases). V shed 2 bases and J shed 4 bases, with 17 bases lying between them. From germline, CDR1 is WNHNN and CDR2 SYGVQD (reference sequence). This CDR3 comprises 16 residues. The CDR3 loop is CASSEVRTNIGTEAFF. The CDR3 nucleotides read TGCGCCAGCAGTGAGGTCAGGACAAATATCGGCACTGAAGCTTTCTTT.

The CDR3 sequence: CASSYWGQGNEQYF. CDR3 nucleotide sequence: TGTGCCAGCAGTTACTGGGGACAGGGGAACGAGCAGTACTTC. The chain combines TRBV6-5 with TRBJ2-7; TRBD1 matches at 10 bases. The CDR3 length is 14 residues. Germline V lookup: CDR1 MNHEY, CDR2 SVGAGI. V shed 1 base, J shed 5 bases, and the junction held 2 bases outside the gene matches.

This clone was observed once. This chain connects TRBV21-1 to TRBJ2-2; the table's D call of TRBD1 was not tested on the DNA. TRBV21-1 is annotated as a pseudogene. CDR3 length: 19 amino acids. The CDR3 here is CASSKEERGGQPPTGELFF. For the CDR3, the DNA is TGTGCCAGCAGCAAAGAAGAGAGAGGGGGCCAACCTCCGACCGGGGAGCTGTTTTTT.

The V and J genes are TRBV12-3 or TRBV12-4 and TRBJ1-1, with no clear D. V was cut by 6 bases and J by 3 bases, with 11 bases left in between. The CDR3 is 13 residues long. DNA for the CDR3: TGTGCCAGCAGATCTGGGCAGTACACTGAAGCTTTCTTT. It encodes CASRSGQYTEAFF.

The chain is built from TRBV7-9 and TRBJ1-2, with TRBD1 matching 12 bases. Germline V gene lookup returns CDR1 SEHNR and CDR2 FQNEAQ (reference sequence). V was clipped by 5 bases and J by 13 bases; unmatched bases: 11. This CDR3 region has 14 residues. In nucleotides, the CDR3 is TGTGCCAGCAGCGGGGGACAGGGGGCCGACCGCGGCACCTTC. Translation gives CASSGGQGADRGTF.

V and J are TRBV19 and TRBJ2-1; D gene unclear. The V and J ends lost 7 bases and 3 bases respectively, with 7 bases between them. This CDR3 is 12 amino acids long. Germline V gene sequence: CDR1 LNHDA, CDR2 SQIVND (reference sequence). This chain's CDR3 is CASNAGYNEQFF. The CDR3 DNA is TGTGCCAGTAATGCCGGCTACAATGAGCAGTTCTTC.

This chain links TRBV30 with TRBJ1-5; D may be TRBD1 (5 bases). V lost 3 bases, J lost 5 bases, and 11 bases lay in between. CDR1 and CDR2 from the germline V gene are GTSNPN and SVGIG (reference sequence). The CDR3 loop spans 13 amino acids. The CDR3 nucleotides read TGTGCCTGGAGCGCGGACATTTATCAGCCCCAGCATTTT. Amino acid sequence: CAWSADIYQPQHF. Supplemented by reference TRBV30 and TRBJ1-5, the full variable domain reads SQTIHQWPATLVQPVGSPLSLECTVEGTSNPNLYWYRQAAGRGLQLLFYSVGIGQISSEVPQNLSASRPQDRQFILSSKKLLLSDSGFYLCAWSADIYQPQHFGDGTRLSIL.

V gene TRBV27 combines with J gene TRBJ2-7, with D possibly matching TRBD1 (6 bases). Germline V gives CDR1 MNHEY, CDR2 SMNVEV (reference sequence). The CDR3 is made up of 13 amino acids. Trimming shortened V by 6 bases and J by 1 base, and 10 bases separated the two germline ends. The CDR3 DNA reads TGTGCCAGCAGCAGGACAGAGTCCTACGAGCAGTACTTC. It translates to CASSRTESYEQYF.

The CDR3 protein is CAWSVTSGDEQYF. Written as DNA, the CDR3 is TGTGCCTGGAGTGTAACCTCGGGGGACGAGCAGTACTTC. J is TRBJ2-7 and V is TRBV30; tentatively, D is TRBD2 (6 bases). The ends were cut back, 0 bases at V and 5 bases at J, with 11 bases in the middle. The CDR3 runs to 13 residues. Germline loops: CDR1 GTSNPN, CDR2 SVGIG (reference sequence).

The chain is built from TRBV27 and TRBJ2-7; D perhaps matches TRBD1 (5 bases). CDR1 is MNHEY, CDR2 SMNVEV, per germline (reference sequence). The V gene lost 4 bases and the J gene lost 4 bases, with 14 bases spanning the gap. This CDR3 region has 14 residues. The DNA for the CDR3 is TGTGCCAGCAGTTGGGGCTTTTCCGGTTACGAGCAGTACTTC. Its protein is CASSWGFSGYEQYF.

This clone was found a few times. The J gene is TRBJ1-6, the V gene TRBV7-6; TRBD1 aligns across 9 bases. V dropped 0 bases and J dropped 10; count of bases not matched to a gene: 13. Germline CDR1 and CDR2: SGHVS and FNYEAQ. The CDR3 consists of 18 residues. This CDR3 is CASSLAVPGQGLVSPLHF. CDR3 coding DNA: TGTGCCAGCAGCTTAGCGGTCCCGGGACAGGGTTTAGTATCACCCCTCCACTTT. Together with reference TRBV7-6 and TRBJ1-6, the CDR3 gives the full variable domain: GAGVSQSPRYKVTKRGQDVALRCDPISGHVSLYWYRQALGQGPEFLTYFNYEAQQDKSGLPNDRFSAERPEGSISTLTIQRTEQRDSAMYRCASSLAVPGQGLVSPLHFGNGTRLTVT.

V and J are TRBV19 and TRBJ1-1; perhaps TRBD1 as D (5 bases). The CDR3 loop spans 14 amino acids. The germline V gene has CDR1 LNHDA and CDR2 SQIVND (reference sequence). Trimming shortened V by 2 bases and J by 5 bases, and 12 bases separated the two germline ends. In nucleotides, the CDR3 is TGTGCCAGTAGTATACCGGGAGAGGGGACTGAAGCTTTCTTT. Translating it yields CASSIPGEGTEAFF.

This clone was observed a single time. The CDR3 reads CAWSVRVGTSGRGNEQFF. The CDR3 DNA is TGTGCCTGGAGTGTACGGGTTGGGACTAGCGGGAGGGGAAATGAGCAGTTCTTC. This sequence joins TRBV30 and TRBJ2-1; 16 bases line up with TRBD2. The V and J ends lost 0 bases and 7 bases, in that order; junction bases with no gene match: 9. This CDR3 comprises 18 residues. Germline V CDR1 and CDR2: GTSNPN, SVGIG (reference sequence).

The chain is built from TRBV5-4 and TRBJ1-3; D remains ambiguous. This CDR3 comprises 14 residues. CDR1 is SGHNT, CDR2 YYREEE, per germline (reference sequence). V was cut by 2 bases and J by 3 bases, with 9 bases left in between. The CDR3 loop is CASSLSGGGNTIYF. Written as DNA, the CDR3 is TGTGCCAGCAGCTTATCAGGTGGTGGAAACACCATATATTTT.

This clone was detected only once. The J gene is TRBJ1-1, the V gene TRBV4-1; D call uncertain. Germline V gives CDR1 MGHRA, CDR2 YSYEKL. This CDR3 has 16 residues. The V end lost 4 bases, the J end lost 3 bases, and 18 bases lay between the germline ends. The CDR3 sequence: CASSPAVPDKYTEAFF. The CDR3 bases are TGCGCCAGCAGCCCAGCGGTCCCAGACAAATACACTGAAGCTTTCTTT.

This rearrangement joins TRBV19 to TRBJ2-2; 9 bases map to TRBD2. The V gene's germline CDR1 is LNHDA and CDR2 SQIVND (reference sequence). V was pared by 7 bases and J by 8 bases, with 11 bases of the junction left unmatched. This CDR3 region has 15 residues. CDR3 residues: CASNMGLAKAGELFF. CDR3 nucleotide sequence: TGTGCCAGTAATATGGGACTAGCCAAGGCGGGGGAGCTGTTTTTT.

The CDR3 sequence: CASSPRFAGKGELFF. In DNA form, the CDR3 reads TGTGCCAGCAGTCCCCGCTTCGCGGGAAAAGGGGAGCTGTTTTTT. The V call is TRBV27, the J call TRBJ2-2, with a tentative D call TRBD2 (6 bases). V gave up 5 bases and J gave up 8 bases, with 18 bases separating them. CDR1 is MNHEY and CDR2 is SMNVEV in the germline V gene (reference sequence). The CDR3 is made up of 15 amino acids.

The CDR3 region is CASSPGTSGEYNEQFF. Here the CDR3 DNA reads TGTGCCAGCAGTCCAGGGACTAGCGGGGAATACAATGAGCAGTTCTTC. The chain carries TRBV2 and TRBJ2-1, with 13 bases identical to TRBD2. From germline, CDR1 is SNHLY and CDR2 FYNNEI. CDR3 size: 16 residues. Trimming cost V 5 bases and J 4 bases; bases outside gene matches: 5.

This clone was observed a few times. The chain is built from TRBV5-1 and TRBJ2-1, with D uncertain. V was clipped by 4 bases and J by 4 bases, with 12 bases between them. The V gene's germline CDR1 is SGHRS and CDR2 YFSETQ. The CDR3 runs to 14 residues. CDR3 DNA sequence: TGCGCCAGCAGCCCGACGGCGGCATACAATGAGCAGTTCTTC. It specifies CASSPTAAYNEQFF.

DNA of the CDR3: TGTGCCAGCAGCGAGACTCCGGGACAGGGGGCGCGGAGTAGAAACACCATATATTTT. Amino acids: CASSETPGQGARSRNTIYF. This chain links TRBV2 with TRBJ1-3; 12 positions agree with TRBD1. J was trimmed by 5 bases and V by 6 bases; bases with no gene match: 17. Per the germline V gene, CDR1 is SNHLY and CDR2 is FYNNEI. CDR3 length: 19 amino acids.